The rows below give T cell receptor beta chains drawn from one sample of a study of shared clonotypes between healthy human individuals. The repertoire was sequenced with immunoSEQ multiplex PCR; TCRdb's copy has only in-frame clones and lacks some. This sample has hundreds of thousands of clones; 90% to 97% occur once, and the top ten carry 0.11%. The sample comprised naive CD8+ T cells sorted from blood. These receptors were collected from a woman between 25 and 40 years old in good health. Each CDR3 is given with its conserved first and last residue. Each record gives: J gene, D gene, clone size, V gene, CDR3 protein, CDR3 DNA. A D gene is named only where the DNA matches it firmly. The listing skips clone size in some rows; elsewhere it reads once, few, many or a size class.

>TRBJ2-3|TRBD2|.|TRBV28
CASNFLAGVGPASTDTQYF
TGTGCCAGCAACTTTCTAGCGGGAGTTGGGCCCGCTAGCACAGATACGCAGTATTTT
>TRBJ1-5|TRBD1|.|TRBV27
CASSFNRGKQPQHF
TGTGCCAGCAGTTTCAACAGGGGGAAGCAGCCCCAGCATTTT
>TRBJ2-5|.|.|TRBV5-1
CASSLGTLALETQYF
TGCGCCAGCAGCTTGGGAACCCTAGCATTAGAGACCCAGTACTTC
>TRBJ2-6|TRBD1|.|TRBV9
CASSVGQGAGGANVLTF
TGTGCCAGCAGCGTGGGCCAGGGGGCAGGTGGGGCCAACGTCCTGACTTTC
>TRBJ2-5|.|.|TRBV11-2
CASSSGGRAQETQYF
TGTGCCAGTTCGTCTGGGGGTCGGGCCCAAGAGACCCAGTACTTC
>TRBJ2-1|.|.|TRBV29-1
CSVEGTADSYNEQFF
TGCAGCGTTGAGGGGACTGCCGATTCCTACAATGAGCAGTTCTTC
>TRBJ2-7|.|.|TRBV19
CASSIGLSYEQYF
TGTGCCAGTAGTATAGGACTGAGCTACGAGCAGTACTTC
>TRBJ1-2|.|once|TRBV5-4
CASSLETDRLRYTF
TGTGCCAGCAGCTTGGAGACAGACCGTTTACGCTACACCTTC
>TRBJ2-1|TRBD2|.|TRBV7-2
CASSPGTSGNNEQFF
TGTGCCAGCAGCCCTGGGACTAGCGGAAACAATGAGCAGTTCTTC
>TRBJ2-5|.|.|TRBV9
CASSVDSEETQYF
TGTGCCAGCAGCGTAGATTCAGAGGAGACCCAGTACTTC
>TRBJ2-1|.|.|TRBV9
CASSVVGGIGYNEQFF
TGTGCCAGCAGCGTAGTTGGTGGGATCGGGTACAATGAGCAGTTCTTC
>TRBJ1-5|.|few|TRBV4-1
CASSQEGSGGNQPQHF
TGCGCCAGCAGCCAAGAGGGGTCCGGCGGCAATCAGCCCCAGCATTTT
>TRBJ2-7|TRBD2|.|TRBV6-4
CASSDPSLSGRYEQYF
TGTGCCAGCAGTGACCCCTCGTTGAGCGGGAGGTACGAGCAGTACTTC
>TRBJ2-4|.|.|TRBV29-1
CSATSFNKNIQYF
TGCAGCGCCACTAGCTTTAACAAAAACATTCAGTACTTC
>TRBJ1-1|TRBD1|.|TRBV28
CASSLGRGDRGETEAFF
TGTGCCAGCAGTTTAGGCAGAGGGGACAGGGGTGAAACTGAAGCTTTCTTT
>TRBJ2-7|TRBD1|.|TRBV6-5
CASSYFQGDEYEQYF
TGTGCCAGCAGTTACTTTCAGGGGGATGAGTACGAGCAGTACTTC
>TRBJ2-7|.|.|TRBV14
CASTDGTYEQYF
TGTGCCAGCACCGACGGAACCTACGAGCAGTACTTC
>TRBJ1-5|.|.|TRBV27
CASSSVGVQPQHF
TGTGCCAGCAGTTCTGTAGGGGTTCAGCCCCAGCATTTT
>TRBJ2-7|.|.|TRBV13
CASSAEGEFSSYEQYF
TGTGCCAGCAGCGCCGAGGGGGAGTTCAGCTCCTACGAGCAGTACTTC
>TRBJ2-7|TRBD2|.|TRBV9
CASSEGAGPIYEQYF
TGTGCCAGCAGCGAGGGAGCGGGGCCGATCTACGAGCAGTACTTC
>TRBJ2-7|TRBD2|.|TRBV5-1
CASSLYGTSGSYEQYF
TGCGCCAGCAGCTTGTACGGGACTAGCGGTTCCTACGAGCAGTACTTC
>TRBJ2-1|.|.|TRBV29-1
CSVEGRGFYNEQFF
TGCAGCGTTGAGGGCAGGGGTTTCTACAATGAGCAGTTCTTC
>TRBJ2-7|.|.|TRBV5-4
CASSLEAAAYEQYF
TGTGCCAGCAGCTTGGAGGCAGCCGCCTACGAGCAGTACTTC
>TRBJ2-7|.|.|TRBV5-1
CASSPPDGNEQYF
TGCGCCAGCAGCCCCCCGGACGGGAACGAGCAGTACTTC
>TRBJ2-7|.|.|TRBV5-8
CASQSEDEQYF
TGTGCCAGCCAGTCCGAAGACGAGCAGTACTTC
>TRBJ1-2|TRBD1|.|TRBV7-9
CASSQKQGAIELYGYTF
TGTGCCAGCAGCCAGAAACAGGGGGCGATCGAACTATATGGCTACACCTTC
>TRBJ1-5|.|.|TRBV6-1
CASSDWSNQPQHF
TGTGCCAGCAGTGATTGGAGCAATCAGCCCCAGCATTTT
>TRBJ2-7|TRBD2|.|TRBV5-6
CASSQDRTRLAGETYEQYF
TGTGCCAGCAGCCAAGACAGGACGAGACTAGCGGGGGAGACCTACGAGCAGTACTTC
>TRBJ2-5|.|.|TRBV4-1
CASSQGLARETQYF
TGCGCCAGCAGCCAAGGACTCGCACGGGAGACCCAGTACTTC
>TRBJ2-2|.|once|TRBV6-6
CASSYSTGNTGELFF
TGTGCCAGCAGTTACTCGACCGGGAACACCGGGGAGCTGTTTTTT
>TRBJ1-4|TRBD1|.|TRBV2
CASQGTESNEKLFF
TGTGCCAGCCAGGGGACAGAGTCTAATGAAAAACTGTTTTTT
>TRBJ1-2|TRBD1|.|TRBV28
CASSLSPSGQPLANYGYTF
TGTGCCAGCAGTTTAAGCCCGTCGGGACAGCCCTTAGCTAACTATGGCTACACCTTC
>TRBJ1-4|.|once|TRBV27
CASGRQGGLNEKLFF
TGTGCCAGCGGGCGTCAGGGCGGACTTAATGAAAAACTGTTTTTT
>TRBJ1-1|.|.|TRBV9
CASSPTLDNTEAFF
TGTGCCAGCAGCCCTACTCTTGACAACACTGAAGCTTTCTTT
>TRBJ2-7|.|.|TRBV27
CASSLFGQNYEQYF
TGTGCCAGCAGTTTATTTGGACAGAACTACGAGCAGTACTTC
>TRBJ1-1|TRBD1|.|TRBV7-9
CASEDRGFRDTEAFF
TGTGCGAGCGAGGACAGGGGCTTTAGGGACACTGAAGCTTTCTTT
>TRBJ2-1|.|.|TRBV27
CASSLANEQFF
TGTGCCAGCAGTTTAGCGAATGAGCAGTTCTTC
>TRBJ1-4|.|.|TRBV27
CASSTTRNEKLFF
TGTGCCAGCAGTACCACAAGGAATGAAAAACTGTTTTTT
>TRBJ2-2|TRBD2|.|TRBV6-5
CATESGRSGTGELFF
TGTGCCACCGAAAGCGGGAGGTCCGGCACCGGGGAGCTGTTTTTT
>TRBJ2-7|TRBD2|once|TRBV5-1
CASSSTELAGGYEQYF
TGCGCCAGCAGCTCCACAGAGCTAGCGGGAGGCTACGAGCAGTACTTC
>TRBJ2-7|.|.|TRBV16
CASSQVGSHEQYF
TGTGCCAGCAGCCAGGTCGGGAGCCACGAGCAGTACTTC
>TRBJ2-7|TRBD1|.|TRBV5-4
CASSPHGQGLSYEQYF
TGTGCCAGCAGCCCCCACGGACAGGGTTTGTCCTACGAGCAGTACTTC
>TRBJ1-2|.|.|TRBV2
CANFRGNYGYTF
TGTGCCAACTTCAGGGGAAACTATGGCTACACCTTC
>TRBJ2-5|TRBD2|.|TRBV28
CASSLGAGAEETQYF
TGTGCCAGCAGTTTAGGGGCGGGAGCTGAGGAGACCCAGTACTTC
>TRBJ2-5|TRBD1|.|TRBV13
CASSSATGGWGTQYF
TGTGCCAGCAGCTCGGCGACAGGGGGCTGGGGGACCCAGTACTTC
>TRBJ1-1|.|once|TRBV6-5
CASSYRQENTEAFF
TGTGCCAGCAGTTACCGACAGGAGAACACTGAAGCTTTCTTT
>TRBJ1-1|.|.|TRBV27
CASSLSGSEAFF
TGTGCCAGCAGTTTATCAGGGTCTGAAGCTTTCTTT
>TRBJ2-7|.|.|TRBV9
CASSASGYEQYF
TGTGCCTCCTCGGCCTCGGGCTACGAGCAGTACTTC
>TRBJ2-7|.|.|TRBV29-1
CSVETGAYEQYF
TGCAGCGTTGAGACCGGAGCCTACGAGCAGTACTTC
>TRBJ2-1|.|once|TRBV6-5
CASSYDRTGHEQFF
TGTGCCAGCAGTTACGATCGAACAGGGCATGAGCAGTTCTTC
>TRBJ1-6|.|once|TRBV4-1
CASSYRGMDNSPLHF
TGCGCCAGCAGTTATAGGGGAATGGATAATTCACCCCTCCACTTT
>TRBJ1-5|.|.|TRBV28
CASSSPAGGSHQPQHF
TGTGCCAGCAGTTCCCCGGCTGGGGGATCGCATCAGCCCCAGCATTTT
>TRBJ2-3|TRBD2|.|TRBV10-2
CASLAGSQYF
TGCGCCAGCCTAGCGGGATCGCAGTATTTT
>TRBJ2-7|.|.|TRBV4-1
CASSQGTLNEQYF
TGCGCCAGCAGCCAAGGGACCCTAAACGAGCAGTACTTC
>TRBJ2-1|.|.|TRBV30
CAWSVYVGSQQFF
TGTGCCTGGAGTGTATACGTCGGGAGCCAGCAGTTCTTC
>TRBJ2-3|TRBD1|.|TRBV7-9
CASSARADRVDTQYF
TGTGCCAGCAGCGCCCGAGCTGACAGGGTGGATACGCAGTATTTT
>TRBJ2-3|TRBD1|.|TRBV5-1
CASSSGQFTDTQYF
TGCGCCAGCAGCTCGGGACAGTTCACAGATACGCAGTATTTT
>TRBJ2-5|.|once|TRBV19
CASALDPTDSQETQYF
TGTGCCAGTGCCCTCGATCCCACCGACAGCCAAGAGACCCAGTACTTC